The subject of this entry is one TCR beta chain. The source of the sample is a study of control samples from healthy donors and cancer patients. The CDR3 runs to 20 residues. The germline CDR1 and CDR2 sequences are SNHLY and FYNNEI. Trimming removed 0 bases from V and 0 bases from J, with 21 bases in between. Generated by immunoSEQ multiplex PCR, the TCRdb table keeps only in-frame clones and is missing some. The sample holds about 57,000 clones, 91% seen once. The sequenced sample was PBMCs. The receptor was derived from a young man with colorectal cancer. The J gene is TRBJ2-4, the V gene TRBV2; tentative D call: TRBD1 (6 bases). In DNA form, the CDR3 reads TGTGCCAGCAGTGAAGCGCTTGCGACAGGAGTCAGACTAGCCAAAAACATTCAGTACTTC. Amino acid sequence: CASSEALATGVRLAKNIQYF.